The rows below give T cell receptor beta chains drawn from one sample of a study of Graves' ophthalmopathy and Graves' hyperthyroidism. Via MiXCR, TCRdb re-called the multiplex PCR reads, giving one row per CDR3 protein. The sample shows over 200,000 distinct CDR3 sequences, around 30% of them seen only once. Sequences were obtained from peripheral blood. The receptors here all came from a man aged 45 to 65 with Graves' ophthalmopathy. CDR3s include the opening cysteine and the closing phenylalanine or tryptophan. D genes are given only for firm matches. Part of the rows lack a size; the others show once, few, many or a class for expanded clones.

j_gene: TRBJ1-1; d_gene: .; abundance: many; v_gene: TRBV6-1; CDR3aa: CASTEVHRTEAFF; CDR3nt: TGTGCCAGCACTGAAGTTCACCGAACTGAAGCTTTCTTT
j_gene: TRBJ2-7; d_gene: .; abundance: many; v_gene: TRBV24-1; CDR3aa: CATADTLTYEQYF; CDR3nt: TGTGCCACCGCTGACACCCTAACCTACGAGCAGTACTTC
j_gene: TRBJ1-5; d_gene: TRBD1; abundance: .; v_gene: TRBV28; CDR3aa: CASSTGDQPQHF; CDR3nt: TGTGCCAGCAGTACAGGGGATCAGCCCCAGCATTTT
j_gene: TRBJ1-3; d_gene: .; abundance: many; v_gene: TRBV5-1; CDR3aa: CASSLGDSGNTIYF; CDR3nt: TGCGCCAGCAGCTTGGGAGACTCTGGAAACACCATATATTTT
j_gene: TRBJ1-1; d_gene: TRBD1; abundance: many; v_gene: TRBV6-2/TRBV6-3; CDR3aa: CASSWTGGTEAFF; CDR3nt: TGTGCCAGCAGTTGGACAGGGGGCACTGAAGCTTTCTTT
j_gene: TRBJ1-5; d_gene: .; abundance: few; v_gene: TRBV12-3/TRBV12-4; CDR3aa: CASSFGGAEGQPQHF; CDR3nt: TGTGCCAGCAGTTTTGGTGGGGCGGAGGGTCAGCCCCAGCATTTT
j_gene: TRBJ2-7; d_gene: .; abundance: many; v_gene: TRBV19; CDR3aa: CASSIGSSYEQYF; CDR3nt: TGTGCCAGCAGTATCGGGAGCTCCTACGAGCAGTACTTC
j_gene: TRBJ1-5; d_gene: TRBD1; abundance: few; v_gene: TRBV11-1; CDR3aa: CASSRSGTGRWHQPQHF; CDR3nt: TGTGCCAGCAGCCGCTCCGGGACAGGACGGTGGCATCAGCCCCAGCATTTT
j_gene: TRBJ1-6; d_gene: TRBD1; abundance: .; v_gene: TRBV6-1; CDR3aa: CASRPGTGDSPLHF; CDR3nt: TGTGCCAGCAGGCCCGGGACAGGTGATTCACCCCTCCACTTT
j_gene: TRBJ2-5; d_gene: TRBD1; abundance: .; v_gene: TRBV6-2/TRBV6-3; CDR3aa: CASSYSTGVVETQYF; CDR3nt: TGTGCCAGCAGTTACTCGACAGGGGTGGTGGAGACCCAGTACTTC
j_gene: TRBJ2-7; d_gene: .; abundance: .; v_gene: TRBV28; CDR3aa: CASSRLYRFFLKQYF; CDR3nt: TGTGCCAGCAGCCGACTATACCGTTTTTTTCTCAAGCAGTACTTC
j_gene: TRBJ1-1; d_gene: .; abundance: many; v_gene: TRBV19; CDR3aa: CASTTTGTNTEAFF; CDR3nt: TGTGCCAGTACCACGACAGGAACGAACACTGAAGCTTTCTTT
j_gene: TRBJ1-6; d_gene: TRBD1; abundance: .; v_gene: TRBV6-1; CDR3aa: CASSEGQGVSPLHF; CDR3nt: TGTGCCAGCAGTGAGGGACAGGGTGTATCACCCCTCCACTTT
j_gene: TRBJ2-7; d_gene: TRBD1; abundance: many; v_gene: TRBV4-1; CDR3aa: CASSPILITGGYEQYF; CDR3nt: TGCGCCAGCAGCCCAATCCTGATAACAGGGGGCTACGAGCAGTACTTC